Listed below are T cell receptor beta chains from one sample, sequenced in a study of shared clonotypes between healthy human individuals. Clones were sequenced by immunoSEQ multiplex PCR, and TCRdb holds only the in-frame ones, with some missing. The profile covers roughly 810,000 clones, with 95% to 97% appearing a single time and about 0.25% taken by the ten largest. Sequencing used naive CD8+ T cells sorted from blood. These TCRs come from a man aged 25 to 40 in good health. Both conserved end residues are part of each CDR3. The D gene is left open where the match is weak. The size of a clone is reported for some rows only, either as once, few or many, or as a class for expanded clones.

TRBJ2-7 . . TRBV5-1 TGCGCCAGCAGCTGGGGTCGGCTGGGGGATGCCTACGAGCAGTACTTC CASSWGRLGDAYEQYF
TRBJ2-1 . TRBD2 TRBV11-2 TGTGCCAGCAGCTTATCACTAGCGGGTATTGCGCAGTTCTTC CASSLSLAGIAQFF
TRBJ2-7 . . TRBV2 TGTGCCACTGGAAGCTCCTACGAGCAGTACTTC CATGSSYEQYF
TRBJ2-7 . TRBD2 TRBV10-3 TGTGCCATCAGTGAACAACTAGCGGGAGGTACCTACGAGCAGTACTTC CAISEQLAGGTYEQYF
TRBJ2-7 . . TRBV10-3 TGTGCCATCAGTGATAGCGACTCCTACGAGCAGTACTTC CAISDSDSYEQYF
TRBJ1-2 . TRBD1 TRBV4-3 TGCGCCAGCAGCCCCCTGGGACAGGCTGGCTACACCTTC CASSPLGQAGYTF
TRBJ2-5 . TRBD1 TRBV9 TGTGCCAGCAGCCCCCCCTATCCGGAGGACAGGCAAGAGGCCCAGTACTTC CASSPPYPEDRQEAQYF
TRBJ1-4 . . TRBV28 TGTGCCAGCAGTTTAGACGGGACAAAGCCTAATGAAAAACTGTTTTTT CASSLDGTKPNEKLFF
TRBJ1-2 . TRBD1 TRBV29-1 TGCAGCGTTACGACAGGGGTGCGCTACACCTTC CSVTTGVRYTF
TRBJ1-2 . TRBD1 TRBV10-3 TGTGCCATCAGCGACACTATTGGTAACTCCGGGACAGATTCCTTCCTCTATGGCTACACCTTC CAISDTIGNSGTDSFLYGYTF
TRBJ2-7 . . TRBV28 TGTGCCAGCAGTTTAGAGTCCTACGAGCAGTACTTC CASSLESYEQYF
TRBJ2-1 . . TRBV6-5 TGTGCCAGCAGTTTCGGCCAAATTAATGAGCAGTTCTTC CASSFGQINEQFF
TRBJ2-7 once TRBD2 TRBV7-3 TGTGCCAGCGCCGGACTAGCGGGAGCGCTGTACTTC CASAGLAGALYF
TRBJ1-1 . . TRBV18 TGTGCCAGCTCACCACAGGGGAGGGCGAACACTGAAGCTTTCTTT CASSPQGRANTEAFF
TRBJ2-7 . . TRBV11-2 TGTGCCAGCAGCTTTTCCGCTAGCGATGCCTACGAGCAGTACTTC CASSFSASDAYEQYF
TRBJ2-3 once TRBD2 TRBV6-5 TGTGCCAGCAGTTGGACTAGCGGATCACACACAGATACGCAGTATTTT CASSWTSGSHTDTQYF
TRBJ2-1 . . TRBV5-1 TGCGCCAGCAGCTACCTTTCAGCTTCGGACTCCTACAATGAGCAGTTCTTC CASSYLSASDSYNEQFF
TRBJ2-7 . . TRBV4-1 TGCGCCAGCAGCCAGACCGGGTCCTTCTTTTACGAGCAGTACTTC CASSQTGSFFYEQYF
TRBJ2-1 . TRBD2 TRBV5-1 TGCGCCAGCAGCTTGGATCTGGGGCTAGCGGTTGAGCAGTTCTTC CASSLDLGLAVEQFF
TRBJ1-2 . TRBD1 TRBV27 TGTGCCAGCACGGGACAGGGAGGCTATGGCTACACCTTC CASTGQGGYGYTF
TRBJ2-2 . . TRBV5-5 TGTGCCAGCAGCCGAGCAGATAGACATCCCGGAGAGCTGTTTTTT CASSRADRHPGELFF
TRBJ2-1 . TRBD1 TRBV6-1 TGTGCCAGCAGCCCCCTTGGTGAGGGGGCCGCGGGGCAGTTCTTC CASSPLGEGAAGQFF
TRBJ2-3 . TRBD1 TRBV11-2 TGTGCCAGCAGCTCCCAGGGGACAGGGGGTTTTGCAGATACGCAGTATTTT CASSSQGTGGFADTQYF
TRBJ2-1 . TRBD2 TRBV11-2 TGTGCCAGCAGCCCCATACCACGGGCTGACAGCGGGAGTTACAATGAGCAGTTCTTC CASSPIPRADSGSYNEQFF
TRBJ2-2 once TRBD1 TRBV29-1 TGCAGCGTTGAAGCACAGGGGGCGAACACCGGGGAGCTGTTTTTT CSVEAQGANTGELFF
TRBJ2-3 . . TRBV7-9 TGTGCCAGCACCCCAAAGGACACAGATACGCAGTATTTT CASTPKDTDTQYF
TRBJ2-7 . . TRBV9 TGTGCCAGCAGCAATCTTGCAGGGTTCCACGAGCAGTACTTC CASSNLAGFHEQYF
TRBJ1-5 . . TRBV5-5 TGTGCCAGCAGCTTGGGAGGGTTTGGCAATCAGCCCCAGCATTTT CASSLGGFGNQPQHF
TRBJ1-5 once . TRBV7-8 TGTGCCAGCAGCACGAGAGGGCAGGGTTATCAGCCCCAGCATTTT CASSTRGQGYQPQHF
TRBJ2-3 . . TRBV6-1 TGTGCCAGCAGTGAGCCGGGGGTGCCAGATACGCAGTATTTT CASSEPGVPDTQYF
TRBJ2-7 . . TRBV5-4 TGTGCCAGCAGCTTGTTAGGGCCTGGGGACGAGCAGTACTTC CASSLLGPGDEQYF
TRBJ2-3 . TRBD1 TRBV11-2 TGTGCCAGCAGCCCCCCCATAAGGGGGCAGGGAGATACGCAGTATTTT CASSPPIRGQGDTQYF
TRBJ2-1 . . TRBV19 TGTGCCAGTCAGTTGGGGGCTAGCGGAAATGAGCAGTTCTTC CASQLGASGNEQFF
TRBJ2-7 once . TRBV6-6 TGTGCCAGCAGTTCCGACCCCTACGAGCAGTACTTC CASSSDPYEQYF
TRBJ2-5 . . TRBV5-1 TGCGCCAGCAGCTTGGGAGTGGTAGGGCGTGGAGAGACCCAGTACTTC CASSLGVVGRGETQYF
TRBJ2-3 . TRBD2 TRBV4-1 TGCGCCAGCAGCCAAGATAGTAAACTAGCGGGACTAGATACGCAGTATTTT CASSQDSKLAGLDTQYF
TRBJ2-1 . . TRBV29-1 TGCAGCGTTGTCTCCAATGAGCAGTTCTTC CSVVSNEQFF
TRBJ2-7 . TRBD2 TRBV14 TGTGCCAGCAGCCAAGCTAGAGGGACTAGCGGCTTCTACGAGCAGTACTTC CASSQARGTSGFYEQYF
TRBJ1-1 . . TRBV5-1 TGCGCCAGCAGCTTGTCTCTGGACAGTTCTCACCGGAACACTGAAGCTTTCTTT CASSLSLDSSHRNTEAFF
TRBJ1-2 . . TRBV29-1 TGCAGCGTTGAAGTTAAAGCCGCTAACTATGGCTACACCTTC CSVEVKAANYGYTF
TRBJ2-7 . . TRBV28 TGTGCCAGCAGTTTGACAGTGCTCTCCTACGAGCAGTACTTC CASSLTVLSYEQYF
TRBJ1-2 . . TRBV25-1 TGTGCCAGCAGCAACGTCGGGGATGGGGATATTGGCTACACCTTC CASSNVGDGDIGYTF
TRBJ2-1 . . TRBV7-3 TGTGCCAGCAGCTTTAGCGAGAGCTCCTACAATGAGCAGTTCTTC CASSFSESSYNEQFF
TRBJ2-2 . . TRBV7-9 TGTGCCAGCAGCTCTTATGCTACTGGGTCCGGGGAGCTGTTTTTT CASSSYATGSGELFF
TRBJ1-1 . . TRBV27 TGTGCCAGCAGTTTATCAAATAGAATGAACACTGAAGCTTTCTTT CASSLSNRMNTEAFF
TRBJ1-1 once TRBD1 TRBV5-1 TGCGCCAGCAGCTTGGGGACAGGGGGCGCGAGAACTGAAGCTTTCTTT CASSLGTGGARTEAFF
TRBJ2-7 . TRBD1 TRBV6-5 TGTGCCAGCAGTCCCGGGACAGGGGCCTCCTACGAGCAGTACTTC CASSPGTGASYEQYF
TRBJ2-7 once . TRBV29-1 TGCAGCGTTGAAGCCACAGGGGAGGGTTACGAGCAGTACTTC CSVEATGEGYEQYF
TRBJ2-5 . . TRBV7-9 TGTGCCAGCAGCCCGGGCCACCAAGAGACCCAGTACTTC CASSPGHQETQYF
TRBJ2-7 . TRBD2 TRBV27 TGTGCCAGCAGTGAAGCGGGAGGCCCCTACGAGCAGTACTTC CASSEAGGPYEQYF
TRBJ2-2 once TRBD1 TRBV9 TGTGCCAGTCACAGGGGGCTCACCGGGGAGCTGTTTTTT CASHRGLTGELFF
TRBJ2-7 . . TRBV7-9 TGTGCCAGCAGCTTAGTCTTCCACGAGCAGTACTTC CASSLVFHEQYF
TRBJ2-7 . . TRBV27 TGTGCCAGCAGGGCACTGGGAGCCTACGAGCAGTACTTC CASRALGAYEQYF
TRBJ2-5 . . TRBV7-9 TGTGCCAGCAGCCCGGGGTCCCAAGAGACCCAGTACTTC CASSPGSQETQYF
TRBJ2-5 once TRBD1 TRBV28 TGTGCCAGCAGTTTGGGGACAGGGGATTTGGAGACCCAGTACTTC CASSLGTGDLETQYF
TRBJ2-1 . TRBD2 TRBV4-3 TGCGCCAGCAGCTTTCCCGGGACTACCAATGAGCAGTTCTTC CASSFPGTTNEQFF
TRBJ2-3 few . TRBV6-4 TGTGCCAGCAACACAGATACGCAGTATTTT CASNTDTQYF